This is a list of T cell receptor beta chains from one sample in a study of identical twins. One entry per CDR3 protein, called by TCRdb with MiXCR from the 5' RACE reads. Here the sample spans 430,000 or so distinct CDR3 sequences, less than 25% being singletons. These data were also reused for a study on T cells expressing NK-cell markers.

Sequenced input: CD4+ T cells sorted from blood. The origin of the receptors is a woman between 18 and 30 years old in good health. Both conserved end residues are part of each CDR3. D genes are given only for firm matches. Expanded clones get a size class; other rows say once, few or many, or leave the size out.

d_gene: .
abundance: few
v_gene: TRBV7-9
j_gene: TRBJ2-3
CDR3nt: TGTGCCAGCAGCCCTCCTGGTGGCGGTACAGATACGCAGTATTTT
CDR3aa: CASSPPGGGTDTQYF

d_gene: TRBD2
abundance: many
v_gene: TRBV9
j_gene: TRBJ2-1
CDR3nt: TGTGCCAGCAGCCCGCGGACTAGCGGGGGGCCATTATACAATGAGCAGTTCTTC
CDR3aa: CASSPRTSGGPLYNEQFF

d_gene: TRBD2
abundance: few
v_gene: TRBV12-3/TRBV12-4
j_gene: TRBJ2-1
CDR3nt: TGTGCCAGCAGTTTTCTTCCGGGACTAGCCTCTTCCTACAATGAGCAGTTCTTC
CDR3aa: CASSFLPGLASSYNEQFF

d_gene: .
abundance: few
v_gene: TRBV20-1
j_gene: TRBJ2-7
CDR3nt: TGCAGTGCCCATCGGGGAACGGGCTCCTACGAGCAGTACTTC
CDR3aa: CSAHRGTGSYEQYF

d_gene: .
abundance: many
v_gene: TRBV24-1
j_gene: TRBJ2-1
CDR3nt: TGTGCCACCAGTGATCCGAACCATAACGATGAGCAGTTCTTC
CDR3aa: CATSDPNHNDEQFF

d_gene: .
abundance: few
v_gene: TRBV20-1
j_gene: TRBJ2-2
CDR3nt: TGCAGTGCTATCCCTGACCTGGACACCGGGGAGCTGTTTTTT
CDR3aa: CSAIPDLDTGELFF

d_gene: TRBD2
abundance: .
v_gene: TRBV14
j_gene: TRBJ2-7
CDR3nt: TGTGCCAGCAGCCAGGGACTAGCGGGAGTTAGCGAGCAGTACTTC
CDR3aa: CASSQGLAGVSEQYF

d_gene: .
abundance: few
v_gene: TRBV9
j_gene: TRBJ1-4
CDR3nt: TGTGCCAGCAAGGGCAGGGGAAGTGAAAAACTGTTTTTT
CDR3aa: CASKGRGSEKLFF

d_gene: .
abundance: few
v_gene: TRBV10-3
j_gene: TRBJ2-1
CDR3nt: TGTGCCGTGCGGCGGCCGGGCAATGAGCAGTTCTTC
CDR3aa: CAVRRPGNEQFF

d_gene: .
abundance: few
v_gene: TRBV5-5
j_gene: TRBJ2-1
CDR3nt: TGTGCCAGCAGCCGGCCGCTTAGCTCCTACAATGAGCAGTTCTTC
CDR3aa: CASSRPLSSYNEQFF

d_gene: TRBD1
abundance: .
v_gene: TRBV29-1
j_gene: TRBJ2-7
CDR3nt: TGCAGCACCAGGACAGGGTCCTACGAGCAGTACTTC
CDR3aa: CSTRTGSYEQYF

d_gene: .
abundance: .
v_gene: TRBV4-3
j_gene: TRBJ1-1
CDR3nt: TGCGCCAGCAGCCAAGTTTGGCAGGCCAACACTGAAGCTTTCTTT
CDR3aa: CASSQVWQANTEAFF

d_gene: .
abundance: .
v_gene: TRBV5-1
j_gene: TRBJ2-7
CDR3nt: TGCGCCAGCAGCTGGCAGGGGAGCTCCTACGAGCAGTACTTC
CDR3aa: CASSWQGSSYEQYF

d_gene: TRBD2
abundance: .
v_gene: TRBV20-1
j_gene: TRBJ2-1
CDR3nt: TGCAGTGCTAGGGGGCTAGCGGGGGATAGCTCCTACAATGAGCAGTTCTTC
CDR3aa: CSARGLAGDSSYNEQFF

d_gene: TRBD1
abundance: once
v_gene: TRBV29-1
j_gene: TRBJ1-2
CDR3nt: TGCAGCCTAGACAGGGTGGGAGGCTACACCTTC
CDR3aa: CSLDRVGGYTF

d_gene: .
abundance: .
v_gene: TRBV11-2
j_gene: TRBJ2-4
CDR3nt: TGTGCCAGCAGCTTAGATCCCGGGTCCCCACAGTACTTC
CDR3aa: CASSLDPGSPQYF

d_gene: .
abundance: few
v_gene: TRBV7-2
j_gene: TRBJ2-1
CDR3nt: TGTGCCAGCAGCTTACAAGAAGCGCAGTTCTTC
CDR3aa: CASSLQEAQFF

d_gene: .
abundance: .
v_gene: TRBV9
j_gene: TRBJ2-7
CDR3nt: TGTGCCAGCAGCCCTTCGGGCAGGGGCTACGAGCAGTACTTC
CDR3aa: CASSPSGRGYEQYF

d_gene: TRBD2
abundance: .
v_gene: TRBV27
j_gene: TRBJ2-3
CDR3nt: TGTGCCAGCTCTATGGCGGGGGTAGGGACAGATACGCAGTATTTT
CDR3aa: CASSMAGVGTDTQYF

d_gene: TRBD2
abundance: many
v_gene: TRBV12-3/TRBV12-4
j_gene: TRBJ2-5
CDR3nt: TGTGCCAGCAGTTTGAGGCTAGCGGGGGCAGAGACCCAGTACTTC
CDR3aa: CASSLRLAGAETQYF

d_gene: .
abundance: .
v_gene: TRBV11-3
j_gene: TRBJ2-1
CDR3nt: TGTGCCAGCAGGCGTCTACCGGGACTCTCCAATGAGCAGTTCTTC
CDR3aa: CASRRLPGLSNEQFF

d_gene: .
abundance: few
v_gene: TRBV5-1
j_gene: TRBJ2-2
CDR3nt: TGCGCCAGCAGCTTGGCCCCGAGGGCGGGACAGATAAACACCGGGGAGCTGTTTTTT
CDR3aa: CASSLAPRAGQINTGELFF

d_gene: .
abundance: .
v_gene: TRBV12-3/TRBV12-4
j_gene: TRBJ2-5
CDR3nt: TGTGCCAGCAGGTTCAGGGGGGCGACAGAGACCCAGTACTTC
CDR3aa: CASRFRGATETQYF

d_gene: TRBD1
abundance: few
v_gene: TRBV9
j_gene: TRBJ1-3
CDR3nt: TGTGCCAGCAGCGTGAGGGACAGGCAGTCTGGAAACACCATATATTTT
CDR3aa: CASSVRDRQSGNTIYF

d_gene: .
abundance: .
v_gene: TRBV14
j_gene: TRBJ1-2
CDR3nt: TGTGCCAGCAGCCATGGGATAGGGGAGGATAACTATGGCTACACCTTC
CDR3aa: CASSHGIGEDNYGYTF

d_gene: .
abundance: .
v_gene: TRBV3-1
j_gene: TRBJ2-5
CDR3nt: TGTGCCAGCAGCCAATGGCAGGGACAAGAGACCCAGTACTTC
CDR3aa: CASSQWQGQETQYF

d_gene: .
abundance: few
v_gene: TRBV2
j_gene: TRBJ2-2
CDR3nt: TGTGCCAGCAGTAACCAGGCGTTCGAAGGGACCGGGGAGCTGTTTTTT
CDR3aa: CASSNQAFEGTGELFF

d_gene: TRBD1
abundance: few
v_gene: TRBV29-1
j_gene: TRBJ1-1
CDR3nt: TGCAGCGGCATGAGGGGGCGCGGCACTGAAGCTTTCTTT
CDR3aa: CSGMRGRGTEAFF

d_gene: .
abundance: few
v_gene: TRBV6-1
j_gene: TRBJ1-3
CDR3nt: TGTGCCAGCAGGGAGGCTTCTGGAAACACCATATATTTT
CDR3aa: CASREASGNTIYF

d_gene: .
abundance: .
v_gene: TRBV7-9
j_gene: TRBJ2-1
CDR3nt: TGTGCCAGCAGCCCCCGATTAAACTACAATGAGCAGTTCTTC
CDR3aa: CASSPRLNYNEQFF

d_gene: .
abundance: few
v_gene: TRBV25-1
j_gene: TRBJ1-6
CDR3nt: TGTGCCAGCAGTGAAAACCGGGCACGGTCACCCCTCCACTTT
CDR3aa: CASSENRARSPLHF

d_gene: .
abundance: .
v_gene: TRBV5-1
j_gene: TRBJ1-1
CDR3nt: TGCGCCAGCAGCTTGGTAGTGGCGGGGGACACTGAAGCTTTCTTT
CDR3aa: CASSLVVAGDTEAFF

d_gene: .
abundance: .
v_gene: TRBV29-1
j_gene: TRBJ2-2
CDR3nt: TGCAGCGTTGAAGGGTCCGGGATTGGGGAGCTGTTTTTT
CDR3aa: CSVEGSGIGELFF

d_gene: .
abundance: many
v_gene: TRBV9
j_gene: TRBJ2-3
CDR3nt: TGTGCCAGCAGCGTAACCACAGATACGCAGTATTTT
CDR3aa: CASSVTTDTQYF

d_gene: .
abundance: .
v_gene: TRBV14
j_gene: TRBJ2-7
CDR3nt: TGTGCCAGCAGCCAAGGTAGGAGCGCCTCCTACGAGCAGTACTTC
CDR3aa: CASSQGRSASYEQYF

d_gene: .
abundance: few
v_gene: TRBV10-3
j_gene: TRBJ2-7
CDR3nt: TGTGCCACCAGTGACCTAGCGAACGGCTACGAGCAGTACTTC
CDR3aa: CATSDLANGYEQYF

d_gene: TRBD1
abundance: .
v_gene: TRBV29-1
j_gene: TRBJ2-2
CDR3nt: TGCAGCGTTGAAAATGCAGGGGGAACCGGGGAGCTGTTTTTT
CDR3aa: CSVENAGGTGELFF

d_gene: .
abundance: .
v_gene: TRBV14
j_gene: TRBJ1-4
CDR3nt: TGTGCCAGCAGCCGGGTAAGGACGGCCGGAGAAAAACTGTTTTTT
CDR3aa: CASSRVRTAGEKLFF

d_gene: .
abundance: .
v_gene: TRBV5-1
j_gene: TRBJ2-2
CDR3nt: TGCGCCAGCAAGAGCGATCCGAACACCGGGGAGCTGTTTTTT
CDR3aa: CASKSDPNTGELFF

d_gene: .
abundance: .
v_gene: TRBV12-5
j_gene: TRBJ2-1
CDR3nt: TGTGCTAGTGGTTTGCCTGGGAAGAAGAGGAATGAGCAGTTCTTC
CDR3aa: CASGLPGKKRNEQFF

d_gene: TRBD2
abundance: .
v_gene: TRBV20-1
j_gene: TRBJ2-1
CDR3nt: TGCAGTGCCTCGGTGGTAGCGGGGGTCTCCTACAATGAGCAGTTCTTC
CDR3aa: CSASVVAGVSYNEQFF

d_gene: .
abundance: .
v_gene: TRBV12-3/TRBV12-4
j_gene: TRBJ2-1
CDR3nt: TGTGCCAGCAGGGGACAACCGAGCTCCTACAATGAGCAGTTCTTC
CDR3aa: CASRGQPSSYNEQFF

d_gene: .
abundance: .
v_gene: TRBV11-3
j_gene: TRBJ1-3
CDR3nt: TGTGCCAGCAGCTTAAGTGGCTCGGGAAACACCATATATTTT
CDR3aa: CASSLSGSGNTIYF

d_gene: .
abundance: few
v_gene: TRBV7-2
j_gene: TRBJ2-1
CDR3nt: TGTGCCAGCAGCTTATACCAGGCAGGGTTTTCCTACAATGAGCAGTTCTTC
CDR3aa: CASSLYQAGFSYNEQFF

d_gene: TRBD1
abundance: .
v_gene: TRBV20-1
j_gene: TRBJ2-7
CDR3nt: TGCAGTGCTCTGCAGCAGGGGGCGGTGGGGCAGTACTTC
CDR3aa: CSALQQGAVGQYF

d_gene: .
abundance: few
v_gene: TRBV7-2
j_gene: TRBJ2-5
CDR3nt: TGTGCCAGCAGCATAAACGGGATCCAAGAAGAGACCCAGTACTTC
CDR3aa: CASSINGIQEETQYF

d_gene: TRBD2
abundance: .
v_gene: TRBV7-9
j_gene: TRBJ2-5
CDR3nt: TGTGCCAGCAGCTTAGCGGGAGGGCGAGGAGAGACCCAGTACTTC
CDR3aa: CASSLAGGRGETQYF

d_gene: .
abundance: .
v_gene: TRBV7-9
j_gene: TRBJ2-7
CDR3nt: TGTGCCAGCAGCCCCTACGCAGCATCCTACGAGCAGTACTTC
CDR3aa: CASSPYAASYEQYF

d_gene: TRBD1
abundance: .
v_gene: TRBV29-1
j_gene: TRBJ1-1
CDR3nt: TGCAGCGTTGAGGGACAGACGGGATCTGAAGCTTTCTTT
CDR3aa: CSVEGQTGSEAFF

d_gene: TRBD1
abundance: few
v_gene: TRBV5-1
j_gene: TRBJ1-6
CDR3nt: TGCGCCAGCCGGGACAGGGACCTCAATAATTCACCCCTCCACTTT
CDR3aa: CASRDRDLNNSPLHF

d_gene: TRBD1
abundance: .
v_gene: TRBV7-3
j_gene: TRBJ1-2
CDR3nt: TGTGCCAGCAGCTTATCAGGGGGCGACGGCTACACCTTC
CDR3aa: CASSLSGGDGYTF

d_gene: .
abundance: .
v_gene: TRBV6-1
j_gene: TRBJ1-6
CDR3nt: TGTGCCAGCGGGTTTGGTCGGACAGACAATTCACCCCTCCACTTT
CDR3aa: CASGFGRTDNSPLHF

d_gene: .
abundance: few
v_gene: TRBV12-3/TRBV12-4
j_gene: TRBJ1-4
CDR3nt: TGTGCCAGCAGTTTGGTAGGGCGGTCTAATGAAAAACTGTTTTTT
CDR3aa: CASSLVGRSNEKLFF

d_gene: .
abundance: few
v_gene: TRBV7-9
j_gene: TRBJ2-3
CDR3nt: TGTGCCAGCAGCCTCCCTCTGGGCAGCACAGATACGCAGTATTTT
CDR3aa: CASSLPLGSTDTQYF

d_gene: TRBD2
abundance: few
v_gene: TRBV19
j_gene: TRBJ2-7
CDR3nt: TGTGCCAGTAATGGAGCGGGAGACTACGAGCAGTACTTC
CDR3aa: CASNGAGDYEQYF